The T cell receptor (beta chain) described here comes from a study of metastatic and nonmetastatic thyroid tumors. Study-wide background: The authors compared repertoires across blood and tumor or nodule tissue from malignant and benign thyroid patients.

Study-level findings and limits: Patients with malignant thyroid tumors reportedly had significantly higher TCR beta diversity than those with benign nodules, in blood and tumor.

As handled by the study authors: Building a distant-metastasis classifier for papillary thyroid cancer drew on CDR3 differences across clinicopathological groups. TCRdb reanalyzed the PCR reads with MiXCR. These V and J calls are TCRdb output, not the study's own analysis. The table lists about 93,000 clones, approximately 9% of them singletons. This clone was picked up many times. Its antigen is currently unknown. Trimming removed 6 bases from V and 1 base from J, with 6 bases in between. The CDR3 has 13 residues. Germline V CDR1 and CDR2: MNHNS, SASEGT. Until they underwent thyroid surgery, no patient had received any treatment.

What was sequenced was blood. The rearrangement uses TRBV6-1 and TRBJ2-2; no reliable D call. The TCR comes from a female donor with papillary thyroid cancer or a benign thyroid nodule (not recorded which). Some clones in this sample may be carry-over from other donors' samples. The CDR3 here is CASSQLNTGELFF. The CDR3 DNA reads as TGTGCCAGCAGCCAACTGAACACCGGGGAGCTGTTTTTT.